This T cell receptor (beta chain) was captured by sequencing in a study of T cell responses to AZD1222 COVID-19 vaccine. Whole-study results and caveats: Donors were mostly white British, more females; clonal diversity possibly underestimated. Just six AZD1222 recipients were seropositive at baseline. Dominant at 160-218 and 743-854, vaccine-associated CD4 TCRs also spanned spike.

Only in-frame clones appear in the TCRdb table, and some are missing; sequencing was by immunoSEQ multiplex PCR. In the table there are approximately 120,000 clones, 75% to 95% of which are singletons. Germline loops: CDR1 LNHDA, CDR2 SQIVND (reference sequence). The CDR3 runs to 13 residues. V lost 4 bases, J lost 0 bases, and 7 bases lay in between. As for this clone: The antigen remains undetermined.

The chain couples TRBV19 to TRBJ2-7, with no clear D. Sample: peripheral blood, taken on day 0 of AZD1222 vaccination. The TCR sequence derives from an adult in good health. CDR3 sequence (DNA): TGTGCCAGTAGTAGGAGTTACTCCTACGAGCAGTACTTC. Encoded protein: CASSRSYSYEQYF.